These 26 T cell receptor beta chains came from one sample sequenced in a study of early stage breast cancer tumors (dated by TCRdb to 2016 to 2017). The library was generated by the immunoSEQ multiplex PCR assay. TCRdb holds this immuneACCESS table with in-frame rearrangements only. Some clones are missing; in checked studies, unresolved V genes explain under half, and the rest has no known cause. For this sample there are tens of thousands of clones; more than 60% appear just once. The ten largest account for about 3.4% of the sample. The sequenced sample was blood. Source of these receptors: a person aged 25 to 45 with breast cancer.

This chain joins TRBV5-4 and TRBJ2-3; a weak D match, TRBD2 (6 bases). Looked up from germline, CDR1 is SGHNT and CDR2 is YYREEE (reference sequence). This CDR3 has 13 residues. V lost 2 bases and J 6 bases, leaving 10 bases between the germline ends. DNA of the CDR3: TGTGCCAGCAGCTTAGGAGGGACTGATACGCAGTATTTT. Translated: CASSLGGTDTQYF.

This CDR3 is CASSYTGGYRNTEAFF. The CDR3 nucleotides read TGTGCCAGCAGCTATACAGGGGGCTATCGGAACACTGAAGCTTTCTTT. This sequence joins TRBV7-6 and TRBJ1-1; TRBD1 matches at 9 bases. The V gene end was trimmed by 4 bases and the J gene end by 1 base; junction bases not matched to a gene: 7. The CDR3 is 16 residues long. Germline loops: CDR1 SGHVS, CDR2 FNYEAQ. Complete variable domain (other parts from reference TRBV7-6 and TRBJ1-1): GAGVSQSPRYKVTKRGQDVALRCDPISGHVSLYWYRQALGQGPEFLTYFNYEAQQDKSGLPNDRFSAERPEGSISTLTIQRTEQRDSAMYRCASSYTGGYRNTEAFFGQGTRLTVV.

This sequence joins TRBV15 and TRBJ2-7, with TRBD1 matching 7 bases. Germline-derived CDR1 and CDR2 are LNHNV and YYDKDF (reference sequence). The CDR3 has 14 amino acids. Unmatched junction bases numbered 9, after V lost 3 bases and J lost 7 bases. For the CDR3, the DNA is TGTGCCACCAGCAGGACTACCGACAGGGTGGAGCAGTACTTC. It codes for CATSRTTDRVEQYF.

J is TRBJ2-7 and V is TRBV5-5; D is ambiguous. V lost 0 bases and J lost 2, with 9 bases in between. This CDR3 is 14 amino acids long. Germline CDR1 and CDR2: SGHKS and YYEKEE (reference sequence). In DNA, the CDR3 is TGTGCCAGCAGCTTGGTTTTGAGCCCCTACGAGCAGTACTTC. Translated: CASSLVLSPYEQYF.

The chain carries TRBV18 and TRBJ1-2; D not resolved. The V gene lost 1 base and the J gene lost 3 bases, with 6 bases spanning the gap. Germline CDR1 and CDR2: KGHSH and LQKENI. The CDR3 spans 13 residues. DNA of the CDR3: TGTGCCAGCTCACCACGGGCAGACTATGGCTACACCTTC. Protein: CASSPRADYGYTF.

The rearrangement uses TRBV19 and TRBJ1-1, with TRBD1 matching 10 bases. Per the germline V gene, CDR1 is LNHDA and CDR2 is SQIVND (reference sequence). The CDR3 runs to 17 residues. After removal of 5 bases from V and 2 bases from J, the junction contained 11 bases not matched to a gene. CDR3 DNA sequence: TGTGCCAGTAGTTCCCGGGACAGGGGCCTAATAAACACTGAAGCTTTCTTT. Translating it yields CASSSRDRGLINTEAFF.

The rearrangement links TRBV19 to TRBJ1-4; TRBD1 matches 7 bases. CDR1 and CDR2 (germline): LNHDA, SQIVND (reference sequence). J lost 5 bases, V lost 3 bases, and 3 bases had no gene match. The CDR3 is 14 residues long. The CDR3 protein is CASSITGVNEKLFF. The CDR3 nucleotides are TGTGCCAGTAGTATCACAGGGGTGAATGAAAAACTGTTTTTT.

V gene TRBV7-9 combines with J gene TRBJ1-1; D is ambiguous. Germline V gene sequence: CDR1 SEHNR, CDR2 FQNEAQ (reference sequence). Between the trimmed V and J ends, which lost 2 bases and 5 bases, there was a span of 9 bases. The CDR3 spans 13 residues. The CDR3 nucleotides read TGTGCCAGCAGCTTATTAGGGATAACTGAAGCTTTCTTT. Translation: CASSLLGITEAFF.

The chain recombines TRBV30 with TRBJ2-3; 10 bases map to TRBD2. The CDR3 consists of 15 residues. The trim removed 7 bases at V and 4 bases at J, leaving 11 bases unmatched. Germline V gives CDR1 GTSNPN, CDR2 SVGIG (reference sequence). CDR3 loop: CASTARAGGADTQYF. CDR3 sequence (DNA): TGTGCCTCGACGGCCCGAGCGGGAGGGGCAGATACGCAGTATTTT.

This chain connects TRBV5-5 to TRBJ2-3; D assignment may be TRBD1 or TRBD2 (6 bases each). Trimming left V 4 bases short and J 3 bases short, with 15 bases between. Germline V CDR1 and CDR2: SGHKS, YYEKEE (reference sequence). The CDR3 consists of 15 residues. The CDR3 DNA sequence: TGTGCCAGCAGCAGGGGGGCGGGCGAGACAGATACGCAGTATTTT. It translates to CASSRGAGETDTQYF.

V usage is TRBV27 and J usage is TRBJ1-2, with 8 bases matching TRBD1. Germline-derived CDR1 and CDR2 are MNHEY and SMNVEV (reference sequence). The CDR3 runs 15 residues. V lost 1 base to trimming and J lost 4 bases; unmatched junction nucleotides: 5. CDR3 residues: CASSLLSGTGYGYTF. The CDR3 region has the DNA TGTGCCAGCAGTTTATTATCCGGGACAGGCTATGGCTACACCTTC.

The chain recombines TRBV6-4 with TRBJ2-1; 7 nucleotides line up with TRBD1. Per germline, CDR1 MRHNA and CDR2 SNTAGT. This CDR3 comprises 13 residues. The trim removed 6 bases at V and 7 bases at J, leaving 6 bases unmatched. The CDR3 bases are TGTGCCAGCAGCACCGACAGGGATAATGAGCAGTTCTTC. Translated: CASSTDRDNEQFF.

The rearrangement joins TRBV4-3 to TRBJ2-7, with 9 bases matching TRBD2. Per the germline V gene, CDR1 is LGHNA and CDR2 is YSLEER. V lost 1 base, J lost 3 bases, and 4 bases stayed unmatched. This CDR3 has 15 amino acids. CDR3 protein: CASSQGREGFYEQYF. CDR3 nucleotide sequence: TGCGCCAGCAGCCAAGGGCGGGAGGGGTTCTACGAGCAGTACTTC.

The genes are TRBV9 and TRBJ2-6; maybe TRBD2 (7 bases). V shed 4 bases and J shed 2 bases, with 13 bases lying between them. CDR1 SGDLS and CDR2 YYNGEE come from the germline V gene. The CDR3 is 16 amino acids. The CDR3 DNA reads as TGTGCCAGCAGCCCGAGGGGGGGGGCTGGGGCCAACGTCCTGACTTTC. This sequence encodes CASSPRGGAGANVLTF.

The V and J genes are TRBV27 and TRBJ2-1, with D possibly being TRBD1 or TRBD2 (5 bases each). The germline V and J ends were trimmed by 7 bases and 3 bases, with 13 bases remaining between them. The CDR3 is 14 amino acids. From germline, CDR1 is MNHEY and CDR2 SMNVEV (reference sequence). The CDR3 DNA sequence: TGTGCCAGCACTTTGGGACGGAACTACAATGAGCAGTTCTTC. Translation: CASTLGRNYNEQFF.

This sequence joins TRBV5-1 and TRBJ2-5; 7 bases line up with TRBD1. The CDR3 is 14 amino acids. CDR1 and CDR2 (germline): SGHRS, YFSETQ. V gave up 4 bases and J gave up 3 bases; unmatched junction bases: 6. In nucleotides, the CDR3 is TGCGCCAGCAGCGTGACAGGGTCAGAAGAGACCCAGTACTTC. Its protein product is CASSVTGSEETQYF.

V and J are TRBV2 and TRBJ2-7; the D is unclear. The CDR3 runs to 14 residues. Germline V gene lookup returns CDR1 SNHLY and CDR2 FYNNEI. V was shortened by 3 bases and J by 0 bases, with 9 bases between the two germline ends. CDR3 DNA sequence: TGTGCCAGCAGTGACGGCGGTCTCTCCTACGAGCAGTACTTC. This encodes CASSDGGLSYEQYF.

The rearrangement joins TRBV27 to TRBJ2-7; D not resolved. CDR1 is MNHEY, CDR2 SMNVEV, per germline (reference sequence). V dropped 6 bases and J dropped 0 bases, with 12 bases sitting between them. The CDR3 runs 14 residues. CDR3 nucleotide sequence: TGTGCCAGCAGCGAGTTTAGGAGCTCCTACGAGCAGTACTTC. Translation gives CASSEFRSSYEQYF.

The CDR3 region has the DNA TGTGCCAGCAGCCCTCAAGCGGGAGGGCCCTGGCAGTTCTTC. This gives the protein CASSPQAGGPWQFF. This rearrangement joins TRBV11-2 to TRBJ2-1; the match to TRBD2 covers 10 bases. Germline V gene lookup returns CDR1 SGHAT and CDR2 FQNNGV. There are 14 residues in the CDR3. V was pared by 5 bases and J by 12 bases, with 10 bases of the junction left unmatched.

This chain links TRBV6-1 with TRBJ1-5; the D gene is possibly TRBD1 (6 bases). The CDR3 spans 13 residues. Germline-derived CDR1 and CDR2 are MNHNS and SASEGT. Between the trimmed V and J ends, which lost 4 bases and 7 bases, there was a span of 11 bases. In DNA, the CDR3 is TGTGCCAGCAGTGCGGGGGGCGGGCAGCCCCAGCATTTT. Protein: CASSAGGGQPQHF.

This rearrangement joins TRBV7-6 to TRBJ1-6, with D perhaps TRBD1 (5 bases). From germline, CDR1 is SGHVS and CDR2 FNYEAQ. Trimming stripped 8 bases from V and 5 bases from J, with 10 bases between. This CDR3 is 13 amino acids long. In nucleotides, the CDR3 is TGTGCCAGCTGGGCAGGGAATAATTCACCCCTCCACTTT. It is translated as CASWAGNNSPLHF.

V gene TRBV6-1 combines with J gene TRBJ1-4, with a weak D call TRBD1 (5 bases). Germline V gene lookup returns CDR1 MNHNS and CDR2 SASEGT. The CDR3 is made up of 15 amino acids. Trimming took off 3 bases at V and 7 bases at J, with 15 bases between the two ends. For the CDR3, the DNA is TGTGCCAGCAGTGAGCTAGGGGTTAAGATTGAAAAACTGTTTTTT. Translation: CASSELGVKIEKLFF.

This chain joins TRBV11-3 and TRBJ2-5; D is possibly TRBD1 (6 bases). Looked up from germline, CDR1 is SGHNT and CDR2 is YENEEA. This CDR3 spans 12 amino acids. With 5 bases removed from V and 5 bases from J, the gap between germline ends came to 9 bases. The CDR3 DNA sequence: TGTGCCAGCAGCCGTCAGGGGGAGACCCAGTACTTC. It is translated as CASSRQGETQYF.

Regarding this clone: An end of the junction differs from the germline gene, which may be a read error. The V and J genes are TRBV10-1 and TRBJ2-1; a weak D match, TRBD1 (6 bases). This CDR3 region has 14 residues. Germline CDR1 and CDR2: WNHNN and SYGVQD (reference sequence). CDR3 nucleotide sequence: TGCGCCAGCAGTGAGGGACAGCTGACCGACGCCCTCCTCTTC. Protein: CASSEGQLTDALLF.

J is TRBJ2-7 and V is TRBV7-9; 10 bases fit TRBD2. After removal of 7 bases from V and 3 bases from J, the junction contained 18 bases not matched to a gene. There are 18 residues in the CDR3. The germline V gene encodes CDR1 SEHNR and CDR2 FQNEAQ (reference sequence). CDR3: CASTASVTSGFLLYEQYF. CDR3 nucleotides: TGTGCCAGCACCGCCTCGGTGACTAGCGGGTTCCTCCTCTACGAGCAGTACTTC. The complete variable domain, with remaining parts taken from reference TRBV7-9 and TRBJ2-7, reads DTGVSQNPRHKITKRGQNVTFRCDPISEHNRLYWYRQTLGQGPEFLTYFQNEAQLEKSRLLSDRFSAERPKGSFSTLEIQRTEQGDSAMYLCASTASVTSGFLLYEQYFGPGTRLTVT.

This chain joins TRBV7-9 and TRBJ1-1; TRBD1 matches 10 bases. The germline CDR1 and CDR2 sequences are SEHNR and FQNEAQ (reference sequence). There are 16 residues in the CDR3. Trimming at V came to 1 base and at J to 1 base, leaving 3 bases not matched to a gene. The CDR3 reads CASSLGQGAENTEAFF. CDR3 DNA: TGTGCCAGCAGCTTAGGACAGGGGGCGGAGAACACTGAAGCTTTCTTT.